A selection of T cell receptor beta chains follows, all from one sample in a study of shared clonotypes between healthy human individuals. Repertoires were generated with immunoSEQ multiplex PCR, while TCRdb's copy carries only in-frame clones and drops some. The table has some 450,000 clones, over 60% seen once. Input material: PBMCs. All receptors come from a woman aged 40 to 50 in good health. Some clones in this sample may be carry-over from other donors' samples. Both conserved end residues are part of each CDR3. The order of the fields is CDR3 protein, CDR3 DNA, clone size, J gene, V gene, D gene. The D gene is left open where the match is weak. Rows give clone size only sometimes, using once, few, many, or a class for an expanded clone.

CAISAIPTGSNQPQHF | TGTGCCATCAGTGCGATACCGACAGGCAGCAATCAGCCCCAGCATTTT | . | TRBJ1-5 | TRBV10-3 | .
CASRRATRRAQYF | TGTGCCAGCAGGAGGGCGACCCGCAGGGCCCAGTACTTC | . | TRBJ2-5 | TRBV28 | .
CASSANILGSGNTIYF | TGTGCCAGCAGTGCTAACATCTTAGGCTCTGGAAACACCATATATTTT | . | TRBJ1-3 | TRBV2 | .
CAWSAGVGGYTF | TGTGCCTGGAGTGCCGGTGTCGGAGGCTACACCTTC | . | TRBJ1-2 | TRBV30 | .
CASSLSWAGTGELFF | TGTGCCAGCAGTTTATCGTGGGCAGGAACCGGGGAGCTGTTTTTT | . | TRBJ2-2 | TRBV27 | .
CASSPLRGLEGEQYF | TGTGCCAGCAGCCCACTCAGAGGGCTGGAGGGCGAGCAGTACTTC | . | TRBJ2-7 | TRBV11-2 | .
CSVANRAATEAFF | TGCAGCGTTGCTAACAGGGCGGCCACTGAAGCTTTCTTT | . | TRBJ1-1 | TRBV29-1 | .
CSAGEFYEQYF | TGCAGTGCTGGAGAATTCTACGAGCAGTACTTC | . | TRBJ2-7 | TRBV20-1 | .
CASSLDRWGRANYGYTF | TGTGCCAGCAGCTTAGATCGTTGGGGAAGAGCTAACTATGGCTACACCTTC | . | TRBJ1-2 | TRBV7-8 | .
CASSLSRGQTTDTQYF | TGTGCCAGCAGCTTAAGCCGGGGGCAGACCACAGATACGCAGTATTTT | . | TRBJ2-3 | TRBV7-9 | .
CASSRARTSGTYEQYF | TGTGCCAGTAGCAGGGCCCGGACTAGCGGAACCTACGAGCAGTACTTC | . | TRBJ2-7 | TRBV19 | TRBD2
CAISESGLAGANEQYF | TGTGCCATCAGTGAGTCGGGACTAGCGGGAGCGAACGAGCAGTACTTC | once | TRBJ2-7 | TRBV10-3 | TRBD2
CASSSRTSGYEQYF | TGTGCCAGCAGCTCTCGGACTAGCGGGTACGAGCAGTACTTC | . | TRBJ2-7 | TRBV7-8 | TRBD2
CSVGGQGTEAFF | TGCAGCGTTGGGGGGCAGGGCACTGAAGCTTTCTTT | few | TRBJ1-1 | TRBV29-1 | .
CASSTGTYTGELFF | TGTGCCAGCAGCACCGGGACATACACCGGGGAGCTGTTTTTT | . | TRBJ2-2 | TRBV7-8 | .
CSESDLYTQYF | TGCAGTGAGAGTGACTTATATACGCAGTATTTT | once | TRBJ2-3 | TRBV20-1 | .
CASSPPGSLYNEQFF | TGTGCCAGCAGCCCCCCGGGATCCCTTTACAATGAGCAGTTCTTC | . | TRBJ2-1 | TRBV9 | .
CASSLFQQGTDQPQHF | TGTGCCAGCAGTTTATTTCAACAGGGGACGGATCAGCCCCAGCATTTT | . | TRBJ1-5 | TRBV28 | TRBD1
CASSPGLAGGELFF | TGTGCCAGCAGCCCGGGACTAGCAGGCGGGGAGCTGTTTTTT | . | TRBJ2-2 | TRBV7-9 | TRBD2
CASGGDSSYEQYF | TGTGCCAGCGGGGGGGACAGTTCCTACGAGCAGTACTTC | . | TRBJ2-7 | TRBV28 | .
CASSLTGKDYGYTF | TGTGCCAGCAGCTTAACAGGGAAGGACTATGGCTACACCTTC | . | TRBJ1-2 | TRBV7-9 | .
CASSQGGQGWTEAFF | TGTGCCAGCAGCCAAGGGGGACAGGGATGGACTGAAGCTTTCTTT | . | TRBJ1-1 | TRBV14 | TRBD1
CASSKEEREGDNEQFF | TGTGCCAGCAGCAAAGAGGAGCGGGAGGGGGACAATGAGCAGTTCTTC | . | TRBJ2-1 | TRBV21-1 | .
CASGQEETQYF | TGTGCCAGCGGACAGGAAGAGACCCAGTACTTC | . | TRBJ2-5 | TRBV7-2 | TRBD1
CASSQEVVGTGELFF | TGTGCCAGCAGCCAAGAAGTTGTTGGCACCGGGGAACTGTTTTTT | . | TRBJ2-2 | TRBV4-2 | .
CASSGRNRVSDTQYF | TGTGCCAGTAGTGGCCGGAACAGGGTTTCAGATACGCAGTATTTT | . | TRBJ2-3 | TRBV19 | .
CASSLEGAQDQPQHF | TGTGCCAGCAGTTTAGAGGGCGCCCAAGATCAGCCCCAGCATTTT | . | TRBJ1-5 | TRBV27 | .
CASSQATDQPQHF | TGTGCCAGCAGCCAGGCTACAGATCAGCCCCAGCATTTT | many | TRBJ1-5 | TRBV4-2 | .
CASSLAHGDWEEKFF | TGTGCCAGCAGCTTAGCGCATGGGGATTGGGAAGAAAAGTTCTTC | . | TRBJ2-1 | TRBV11-1 | .
CASSPSRTGGRNYGYTF | TGTGCCAGCAGCCCCTCCCGGACGGGGGGGCGCAACTATGGCTACACCTTC | . | TRBJ1-2 | TRBV11-2 | .
CASSYTAGGGTDTQYF | TGTGCCAGCAGTTACACAGCAGGGGGTGGGACAGATACGCAGTATTTT | once | TRBJ2-3 | TRBV6-6 | TRBD1
CASSRGAGGWTEAFF | TGTGCCAGTAGTAGAGGGGCAGGGGGCTGGACTGAAGCTTTCTTT | once | TRBJ1-1 | TRBV19 | TRBD1
CASSLERSYEQYF | TGTGCCAGCAGCTTGGAACGGAGCTACGAGCAGTACTTC | once | TRBJ2-7 | TRBV5-4 | .
CASSSSASGRETQYF | . | many | TRBJ2-5 | TRBV5-4 | .
CASSRDFTDTQYF | TGTGCCAGCAGCAGGGACTTCACAGATACGCAGTATTTT | . | TRBJ2-3 | TRBV2 | .
CASSSTAGNTIYF | TGTGCCAGCAGCTCAACGGCGGGAAACACCATATATTTT | . | TRBJ1-3 | TRBV7-9 | .